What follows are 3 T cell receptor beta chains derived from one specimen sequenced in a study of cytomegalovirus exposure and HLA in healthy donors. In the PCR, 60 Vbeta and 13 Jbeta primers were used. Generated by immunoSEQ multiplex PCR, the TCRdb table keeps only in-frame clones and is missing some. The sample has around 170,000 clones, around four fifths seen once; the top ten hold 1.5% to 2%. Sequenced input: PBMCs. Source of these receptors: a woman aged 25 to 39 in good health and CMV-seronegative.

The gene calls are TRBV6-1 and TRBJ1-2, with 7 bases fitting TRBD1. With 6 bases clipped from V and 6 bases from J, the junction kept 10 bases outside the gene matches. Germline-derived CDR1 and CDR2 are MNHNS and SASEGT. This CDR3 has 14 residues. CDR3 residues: CASSYRTGTDGYTF. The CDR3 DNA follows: TGTGCCAGCAGCTATCGGACAGGCACAGATGGCTACACCTTC.

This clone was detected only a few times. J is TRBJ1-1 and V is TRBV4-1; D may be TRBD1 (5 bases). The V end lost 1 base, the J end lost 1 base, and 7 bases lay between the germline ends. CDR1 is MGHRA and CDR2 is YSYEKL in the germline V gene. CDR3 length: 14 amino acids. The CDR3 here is CASSQVTGNTEAFF. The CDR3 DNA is TGCGCCAGCAGCCAAGTCACAGGGAACACTGAAGCTTTCTTT.

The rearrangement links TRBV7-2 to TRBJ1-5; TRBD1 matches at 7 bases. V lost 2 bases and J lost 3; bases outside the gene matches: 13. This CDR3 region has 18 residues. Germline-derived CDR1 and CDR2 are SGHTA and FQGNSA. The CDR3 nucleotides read TGTGCCAGCAGCTTATCGGGGGCGACAGGGTGGGTCAATCAGCCCCAGCATTTT. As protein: CASSLSGATGWVNQPQHF.